The following is a T cell receptor (beta chain) sequence with its context. Its antigen is not known. This sample was included in a study of T cell responses to AZD1222 COVID-19 vaccine. Turning to the study itself: Pooling of second doses given at about 4 or about 12 weeks was done.

This table comes from immunoSEQ multiplex PCR, and its TCRdb copy is limited to in-frame clones, with some not included. The sample holds 25,000 to 30,000 clones, more than 85% seen once. General study results and limits: Spike-specific TCR breadth and depth grew following two AZD1222 doses. The repertoires were collected only after the peak T cell response. Donors skewed white British and female; clonal diversity was possibly underestimated.

This CDR3 region has 14 residues. V was trimmed by 1 base and J by 6 bases, leaving 10 bases between them. Germline lookup yields CDR1 LGHNT and CDR2 FRNRAP. Sequenced material: peripheral blood, taken on day 0 of AZD1222 vaccination. The V gene is TRBV12-5, the J gene TRBJ2-1; weak D call: TRBD1 (5 bases). The TCR comes from an adult in good health. Here the CDR3 DNA reads TGTGCTAGTGGTTTGGGGACACTCTCCAATGAGCAGTTCTTC. The encoded protein is CASGLGTLSNEQFF. Looking up the rest from reference TRBV12-5 and TRBJ2-1 gives the full variable domain: DARVTQTPRHKVTEMGQEVTMRCQPILGHNTVFWYRQTMMQGLELLAYFRNRAPLDDSGMPKDRFSAEMPDATLATLKIQPSEPRDSAVYFCASGLGTLSNEQFFGPGTRLTVL.